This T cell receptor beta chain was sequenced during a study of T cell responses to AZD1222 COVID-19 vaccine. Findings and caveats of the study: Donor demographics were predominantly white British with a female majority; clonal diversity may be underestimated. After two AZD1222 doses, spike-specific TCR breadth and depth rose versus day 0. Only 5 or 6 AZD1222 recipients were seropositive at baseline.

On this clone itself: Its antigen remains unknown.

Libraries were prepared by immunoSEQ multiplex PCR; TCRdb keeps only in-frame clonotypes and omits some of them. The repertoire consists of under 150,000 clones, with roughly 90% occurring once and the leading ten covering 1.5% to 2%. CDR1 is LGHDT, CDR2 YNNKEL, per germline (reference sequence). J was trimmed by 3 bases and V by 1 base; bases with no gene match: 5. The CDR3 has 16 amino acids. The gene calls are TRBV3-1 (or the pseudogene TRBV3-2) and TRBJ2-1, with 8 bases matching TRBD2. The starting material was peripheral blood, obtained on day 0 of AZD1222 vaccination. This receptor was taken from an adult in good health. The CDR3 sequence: CASSQAAGGHYNEQFF. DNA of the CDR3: TGTGCCAGCAGCCAAGCGGCGGGAGGCCACTACAATGAGCAGTTCTTC.